These T cell receptor beta chains were read from a single sample in a study of blood T cell repertoires in COVID-19. Libraries were prepared by immunoSEQ multiplex PCR; TCRdb keeps only in-frame clonotypes and omits some of them. The data contain a few hundred thousand clones, less than 85% of them singletons. Sequencing was performed on peripheral blood. The receptors shown here come from an older woman with acute or convalescent COVID-19. Each CDR3 is given with its conserved first and last residue. A D gene is named only where the DNA matches it firmly. Rows give clone size only sometimes, using once, few, many, or a class for an expanded clone.

>.|TRBV10-3|TRBD1|TRBJ1-1
TGTGCCATCAGTGAGTCCACACCTCAGGACAGGCGGGGCACTGAAGCTTTCTTT
CAISESTPQDRRGTEAFF
>few|TRBV19|.|TRBJ2-3
TGTGCCAGTAGTATTCAAGGGGTGAGACCTGATACGCAGTATTTT
CASSIQGVRPDTQYF
>few|TRBV6-2/TRBV6-3|.|TRBJ2-5
TGTGCCAGCAGTGTCGGGGAGACCCAGTACTTC
CASSVGETQYF
>.|TRBV5-6|TRBD2|TRBJ2-3
TGTGCCAGCAGCTTGGCCCTAGCGGGGGGACGAAGCACAGATACGCAGTATTTT
CASSLALAGGRSTDTQYF
>.|TRBV6-5|.|TRBJ1-6
TGTGCCAGCACGGTCCTTACAGGGAATTCACCCCTCCACTTT
CASTVLTGNSPLHF
>.|TRBV6-5|.|TRBJ1-5
TGTGCCAGCAAAGGGACATCTGCTAGCAATCAGCCCCAGCATTTT
CASKGTSASNQPQHF
>once|TRBV2|.|TRBJ2-2
TGTGCCAGCGAGAGCGGCGCGAACACCGGGGAGCTGTTTTTT
CASESGANTGELFF
>once|TRBV10-2|TRBD2|TRBJ2-3
TGCGCCACCAGAGAGCGGGGAGTACCAGATACGCAGTATTTT
CATRERGVPDTQYF
>.|TRBV7-8|TRBD1|TRBJ1-1
TGTGCCAGCAGCCCGGGACAGGGTGGCCCTGAAGCTTTCTTT
CASSPGQGGPEAFF
>.|TRBV15|TRBD1|TRBJ2-1
TGTGCCACCAGCAGAGGGACAGGGGGCAATGAGCAGTTCTTC
CATSRGTGGNEQFF
>few|TRBV6-5|TRBD1|TRBJ1-4
TGTGCCAGCACCTCGAGGCAGGGGGCAAATGAAAAACTGTTTTTT
CASTSRQGANEKLFF
>.|TRBV18|.|TRBJ1-4
TGTGCCAGCTCACCGAGCCGAGGGGAAAAACTGTTTTTT
CASSPSRGEKLFF
>.|TRBV14|TRBD1|TRBJ2-2
TGTGCCAGCAGCCGCGGGGGACAGGGGGCCGGGGAGCTGTTTTTT
CASSRGGQGAGELFF
>.|TRBV5-6|.|TRBJ1-5
TGTGCCAGCAGCTTGGACAGTCTCGGAAGCAATCAGCCCCAGCATTTT
CASSLDSLGSNQPQHF
>.|TRBV6-6|TRBD1|TRBJ2-3
TGTGCCAGCAGCGGGACAGCCTTGAGCACAGATACGCAGTATTTT
CASSGTALSTDTQYF
>.|TRBV6-5|.|TRBJ1-5
TGTGCCACCTCCCCGTCTAATCAGCCCCAGCATTTT
CATSPSNQPQHF